Presented here are 21 T cell receptor beta chains from one specimen sequenced in a study of T cells in Graves' hyperthyroidism and ophthalmopathy (dated by TCRdb to the late 2010s). The library relied on multiplex PCR. The data were produced on an Illumina HiSeq 2000. TCR beta CDR3 regions were amplified from RNA transcripts. For the first round of RT-PCR on the TCR CDR3, the HTBI primer set was used together with the Qiagen OneStep RT-PCR kit. In-frame beta chains were kept once TCRdb had trimmed the public reads at Q25 with fastp and called clones with MiXCR. Rows are combined by CDR3 protein, so each entry shows the most common genes and DNA. Present in this sample are roughly 380,000 distinct CDR3 sequences, approximately 14% of which were seen just once. The ten biggest clones cover more than 9.5% of the sample. The specimen sequenced was blood. Every receptor here comes from a woman aged 55-69 years with Graves' hyperthyroidism.

This clonotype was counted at least ten times. This chain uses TRBV6-2 or TRBV6-3 with TRBJ2-1, with 12 bases matching TRBD2. The V segment lost 0 bases and the J segment 2 bases; nucleotides outside the gene matches: 2. Germline lookup yields CDR1 MNHEY and CDR2 SVGEGT. This CDR3 is built from 17 residues. As DNA, the CDR3 is TGTGCCAGCAGTTACTCGAGACTAGCGGGAGCCTACAATGAGCAGTTCTTC. Translating it yields CASSYSRLAGAYNEQFF.

This clonotype appeared many times. The rearrangement uses TRBV2 and TRBJ1-2; D call uncertain. Deletions cut 2 bases from V and 6 bases from J, with 7 bases between. This CDR3 contains 12 residues. Germline lookup yields CDR1 SNHLY and CDR2 FYNNEI. CDR3 region: CASSESGDGYTF. DNA of the CDR3: TGTGCCAGCAGTGAATCGGGAGATGGCTACACCTTC.

This clonotype was counted between two and nine times. A read error may explain this, as a much larger clone is one base away. The chain has TRBV12-3 or TRBV12-4 and TRBJ1-2; 11 nucleotides match TRBD1. Trimming at V came to 6 bases and at J to 6 bases, leaving 18 bases not matched to a gene. This CDR3 contains 18 residues. CDR3 nucleotides: TGTGCCAGCAGGAACCCGACCCCTGGACAGGGGGCGAACCATGGCTACACCTTC. Protein: CASRNPTPGQGANHGYTF.

This clonotype has just a few counts. The chain joins TRBV9 to TRBJ1-1, with no clear D. The CDR3 has 13 amino acids. V lost 3 bases and J lost 10, with 16 bases in between. CDR1 and CDR2 from the germline V gene are SGDLS and YYNGEE. CDR3 nucleotide sequence: TGTGCCAGCAGCGCCCTTGGGTTAGGAGGAGCTTTCTTT. Its translation: CASSALGLGGAFF.

This clonotype was seen at least ten times. The rearrangement links TRBV12-3 or TRBV12-4 to TRBJ2-1, with TRBD2 as a possible D gene (6 bases). CDR3 length: 14 residues. Deletions cut 3 bases from V and 4 bases from J, with 10 bases between. CDR3 bases: TGTGCCAGCAGTTTTCCTGGAGGGTACAATGAGCAGTTCTTC. Its translation is CASSFPGGYNEQFF.

This clonotype was counted between two and nine times. The rearrangement links TRBV19 to TRBJ1-2, with D possibly matching TRBD1 (5 bases). Germline V lookup: CDR1 LNHDA, CDR2 SQIVND (reference sequence). This CDR3 contains 13 residues. V shed 6 bases and J shed 8 bases, with 16 bases lying between them. The CDR3 spells CASRDTGFGGYTF. The CDR3 coding sequence is TGTGCCAGTAGGGACACCGGATTTGGCGGCTACACCTTC.

The chain is built from TRBV7-8 and TRBJ2-2, with no clear D. Germline values: CDR1 SGHVS, CDR2 FQNEAQ. The CDR3 is 15 amino acids. With 2 bases removed from V and 2 bases from J, the gap between germline ends came to 9 bases. This CDR3 is CASSLRDSNTGELFF. The CDR3 bases are TGTGCCAGCAGCTTAAGGGATTCTAACACCGGGGAGCTGTTTTTT.

This clonotype was recorded many times. The gene calls are TRBV28 and TRBJ1-5; TRBD1 aligns across 7 bases. V lost 3 bases and J lost 0; bases outside the gene matches: 8. The CDR3 extends over 17 amino acids. Germline CDR1 reads MDHEN; CDR2 reads SYDVKM. The CDR3 spells CASSFTGATYSNQPQHF. The CDR3 DNA is TGTGCCAGCAGTTTTACAGGGGCCACATATAGCAATCAGCCCCAGCATTTT. The whole variable domain, filled in from reference TRBV28 and TRBJ1-5, reads DVKVTQSSRYLVKRTGEKVFLECVQDMDHENMFWYRQDPGLGLRLIYFSYDVKMKEKGDIPEGYSVSREKKERFSLILESASTNQTSMYLCASSFTGATYSNQPQHFGDGTRLSIL.

Comment on this clonotype: A much larger clone differs from this one at a single base, so this may be a read error. The J gene is TRBJ2-5, the V gene TRBV5-6; no clear D gene. Trimming left V 4 bases short and J 5 bases short, with 12 bases between. This CDR3 comprises 13 residues. In germline, CDR1 is SGHDT, CDR2 YYEEEE. CDR3 residues: CASSSPRGETQYF. CDR3 nucleotide sequence: TGTGCCAGCAGCAGCCCCCGTGGGGAGACCCAGTACTTC.

CDR3 residues: CASSTKGQYSNQPQHF. The CDR3 nucleotides read TGTGCCAGTAGTACCAAGGGACAGTATAGCAATCAGCCCCAGCATTTT. The V call is TRBV19, the J call TRBJ1-5, with 7 bases fitting TRBD1. The junction had 6 bases not matched to a gene; V was cut back by 4 bases and J by 0 bases. This CDR3 spans 16 amino acids. The germline gives CDR1 LNHDA, CDR2 SQIVND (reference sequence).

This clonotype has only a few counts. V is TRBV14 and J is TRBJ1-2; perhaps TRBD1 as D (5 bases). The germline gives CDR1 SGHDN, CDR2 FVKESK. The V end lost 1 base, the J end lost 3 bases, and 12 bases lay between the germline ends. This CDR3 spans 15 amino acids. The DNA for the CDR3 is TGTGCCAGCAGCCAAGCATCAGGGAGCGACTATGGCTACACCTTC. Its translation is CASSQASGSDYGYTF.

This clonotype was seen at least ten times. V usage is TRBV12-3 or TRBV12-4 and J usage is TRBJ1-2; TRBD1 agrees at 11 bases. After removal of 6 bases from V and 3 bases from J, the junction contained 3 bases not matched to a gene. This CDR3 contains 14 residues. CDR3 DNA: TGTGCCAGCAGAGGACAGGGGGCTTACTATGGCTACACCTTC. Its translation is CASRGQGAYYGYTF.

This clonotype has at least ten counts. The CDR3 reads CASSRTSRRVETQYF. CDR3 in DNA: TGTGCCAGCAGTCGGACTAGTAGGAGGGTAGAGACCCAGTACTTC. The genes are TRBV5-5 and TRBJ2-5, with 7 bases lining up with TRBD2. The trim removed 5 bases at V and 4 bases at J, leaving 11 bases unmatched. This CDR3 spans 15 amino acids. Germline values: CDR1 SGHKS, CDR2 YYEKEE (reference sequence).

This clonotype has more than one count but fewer than ten. V gene TRBV4-1 combines with J gene TRBJ2-7; possibly TRBD2 for D (5 bases). The CDR3 has 13 amino acids. V lost 1 base and J 5 bases, leaving 9 bases between the germline ends. Germline CDR1 MGHRA, CDR2 YSYEKL. The CDR3 DNA sequence: TGCGCCAGCAGCCAAGGAGGGTCCCACGAGCAGTACTTC. Translated, it gives CASSQGGSHEQYF.

The rearrangement uses TRBV6-2 or TRBV6-3 and TRBJ1-2; the match to TRBD1 covers 7 bases. J was trimmed by 4 bases and V by 8 bases; bases with no gene match: 7. Germline lookup yields CDR1 MNHEY and CDR2 SVGEGT. CDR3 length: 13 residues. The CDR3: CASFRDSSYGYTF. The CDR3 DNA reads as TGTGCCAGCTTCCGGGACAGCTCCTATGGCTACACCTTC.

In its sample, this clonotype was seen many times. The chain combines TRBV2 with TRBJ1-6; D is possibly TRBD1 (5 bases). The V end lost 7 bases, the J end lost 8 bases, and 15 bases lay between the germline ends. Germline values: CDR1 SNHLY, CDR2 FYNNEI. The CDR3 runs to 14 residues. The CDR3 DNA sequence: TGTGCCAGCATACCCGGGACTAAGTATTCACCCCTCCACTTT. Residues: CASIPGTKYSPLHF.

In this sample, this clonotype turned up a few times. CDR3 in amino acids: CASSQTMDQPQHF. CDR3 bases: TGTGCCAGCAGCCAGACTATGGATCAGCCCCAGCATTTT. V gene TRBV7-2 combines with J gene TRBJ1-5; D remains unclear. There are 13 residues in the CDR3. V gave up 5 bases and J gave up 5 bases, with 10 bases separating them. Germline CDR1 is SGHTA and CDR2 is FQGNSA.

Ten or more counts support this clonotype. This chain connects TRBV7-2 to TRBJ2-3; D is possibly TRBD1 (5 bases). V gave up 5 bases and J gave up 4 bases, with 10 bases separating them. The CDR3 length is 13 residues. Germline CDR1 is SGHTA and CDR2 is FQGNSA. CDR3 DNA: TGTGCCAGCAGCCCTAGGGGCGCAGATACGCAGTATTTT. Translation gives CASSPRGADTQYF.

This chain connects TRBV10-3 to TRBJ2-1; no reliable D call. V lost 6 bases, J lost 7 bases, and 7 bases lay in between. Germline CDR1 ENHRY, CDR2 SYGVKD. This CDR3 region has 11 residues. The CDR3 loop reads CAIRAGNEQFF. As DNA, the CDR3 is TGTGCCATCAGAGCAGGAAATGAGCAGTTCTTC.

The chain joins TRBV19 to TRBJ2-7; no clear D gene. CDR1 is LNHDA and CDR2 is SQIVND in the germline V gene (reference sequence). V was shortened by 5 bases and J by 2 bases, with 10 bases between the two germline ends. The CDR3 is 13 amino acids. CDR3 protein: CASSDHRTYEQYF. In nucleotides, the CDR3 is TGTGCCAGTAGTGATCACAGAACCTACGAGCAGTACTTC. The complete variable domain, with remaining parts taken from reference TRBV19 and TRBJ2-7, reads DGGITQSPKYLFRKEGQNVTLSCEQNLNHDAMYWYRQDPGQGLRLIYYSQIVNDFQKGDIAEGYSVSREKKESFPLTVTSAQKNPTAFYLCASSDHRTYEQYFGPGTRLTVT.

The chain recombines TRBV4-2 with TRBJ1-1; D is unresolved. This CDR3 region has 15 residues. The V end was cut by 1 base, the J end by 0 bases, with 9 bases between. Germline assignment: CDR1 LGHNA and CDR2 YNFKEQ. CDR3 nucleotide sequence: TGTGCCAGCAGCCAAGGGCGACCCCTGAACACTGAAGCTTTCTTT. This codes for CASSQGRPLNTEAFF.